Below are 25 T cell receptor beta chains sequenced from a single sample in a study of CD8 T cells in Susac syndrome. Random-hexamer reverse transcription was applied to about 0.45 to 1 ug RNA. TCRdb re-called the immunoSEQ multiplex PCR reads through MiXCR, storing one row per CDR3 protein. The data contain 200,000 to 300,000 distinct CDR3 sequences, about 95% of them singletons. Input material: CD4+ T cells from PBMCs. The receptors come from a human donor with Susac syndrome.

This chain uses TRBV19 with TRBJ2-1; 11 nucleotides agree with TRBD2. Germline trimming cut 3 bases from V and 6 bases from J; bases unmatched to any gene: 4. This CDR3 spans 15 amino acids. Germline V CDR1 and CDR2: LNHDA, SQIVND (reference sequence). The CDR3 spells CASSIFGTSGNEQFF. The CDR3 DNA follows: TGTGCCAGTAGTATCTTCGGGACTAGCGGCAATGAGCAGTTCTTC.

As DNA, the CDR3 is TGTGCCAGCAGCTTAGGTCGGGGCTCAGATACGCAGTATTTT. Encoded protein: CASSLGRGSDTQYF. This chain joins TRBV7-9 and TRBJ2-3; D tentatively reads TRBD1 or TRBD2 (5 bases each). V was cut by 1 base and J by 4 bases, with 9 bases left in between. The CDR3 runs 14 residues. Germline V CDR1 and CDR2: SEHNR, FQNEAQ (reference sequence).

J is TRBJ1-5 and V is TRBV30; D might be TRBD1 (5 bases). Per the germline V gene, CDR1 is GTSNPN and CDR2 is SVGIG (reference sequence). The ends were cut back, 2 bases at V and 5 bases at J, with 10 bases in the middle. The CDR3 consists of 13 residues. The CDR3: CAWSWGGDQPQHF. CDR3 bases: TGTGCCTGGAGTTGGGGAGGGGATCAGCCCCAGCATTTT.

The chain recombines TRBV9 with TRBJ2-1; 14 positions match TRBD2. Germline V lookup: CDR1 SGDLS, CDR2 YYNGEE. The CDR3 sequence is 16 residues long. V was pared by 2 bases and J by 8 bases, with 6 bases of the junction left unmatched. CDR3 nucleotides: TGTGCCAGCAGCGTGGGACTAGCGGGAGTAATTGATGAGCAGTTCTTC. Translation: CASSVGLAGVIDEQFF. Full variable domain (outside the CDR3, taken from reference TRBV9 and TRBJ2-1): DSGVTQTPKHLITATGQRVTLRCSPRSGDLSVYWYQQSLDQGLQFLIQYYNGEERAKGNILERFSAQQFPDLHSELNLSSLELGDSALYFCASSVGLAGVIDEQFFGPGTRLTVL.

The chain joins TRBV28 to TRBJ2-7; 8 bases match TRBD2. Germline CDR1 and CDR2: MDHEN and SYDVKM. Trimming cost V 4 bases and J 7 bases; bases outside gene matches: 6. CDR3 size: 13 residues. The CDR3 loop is CASSSGGLREQYF. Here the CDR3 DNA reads TGTGCCAGCAGTTCGGGGGGGCTCCGGGAGCAGTACTTC.

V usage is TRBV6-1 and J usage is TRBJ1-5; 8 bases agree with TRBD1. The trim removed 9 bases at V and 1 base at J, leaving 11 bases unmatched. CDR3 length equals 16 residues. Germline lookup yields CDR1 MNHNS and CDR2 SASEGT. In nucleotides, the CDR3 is TGTGCCAGTCACTCAACCAGGGACAGGAGCAATCAGCCCCAGCATTTT. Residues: CASHSTRDRSNQPQHF.

In DNA, the CDR3 is TGTGCCAGCAGCTTGGGCAGCGGGCGCACCGGGGAGCTGTTTTTT. This encodes CASSLGSGRTGELFF. The chain has TRBV5-6 and TRBJ2-2; perhaps TRBD2 as D (6 bases). This CDR3 region has 15 residues. CDR1 is SGHDT, CDR2 YYEEEE, per germline. The V and J ends lost 0 bases and 4 bases respectively, with 10 bases between them.

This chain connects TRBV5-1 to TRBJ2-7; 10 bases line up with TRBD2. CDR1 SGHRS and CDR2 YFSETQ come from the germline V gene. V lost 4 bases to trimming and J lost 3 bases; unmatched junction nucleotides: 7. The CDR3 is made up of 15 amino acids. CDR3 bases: TGCGCCAGCAGCCAGGGACTAGCGACAAGCTACGAGCAGTACTTC. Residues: CASSQGLATSYEQYF.

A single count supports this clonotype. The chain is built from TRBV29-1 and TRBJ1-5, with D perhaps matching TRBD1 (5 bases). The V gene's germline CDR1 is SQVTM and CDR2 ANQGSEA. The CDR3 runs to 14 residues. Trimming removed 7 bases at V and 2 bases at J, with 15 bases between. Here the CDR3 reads CSAQIRGGNQPQHF. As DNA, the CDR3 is TGCAGCGCTCAGATCCGGGGCGGCAATCAGCCCCAGCATTTT.

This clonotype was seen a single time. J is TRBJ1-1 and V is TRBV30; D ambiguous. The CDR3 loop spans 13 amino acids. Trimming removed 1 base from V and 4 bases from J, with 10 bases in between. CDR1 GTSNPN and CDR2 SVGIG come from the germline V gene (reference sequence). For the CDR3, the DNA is TGTGCCTGGAGTGGTGGAGGGCTCACTGAAGCTTTCTTT. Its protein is CAWSGGGLTEAFF.

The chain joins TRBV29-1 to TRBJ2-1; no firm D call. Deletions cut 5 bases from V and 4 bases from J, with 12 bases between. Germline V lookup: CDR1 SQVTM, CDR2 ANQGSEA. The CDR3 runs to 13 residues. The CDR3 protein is CSVMGTAYNEQFF. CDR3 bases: TGCAGCGTTATGGGTACAGCGTACAATGAGCAGTTCTTC.

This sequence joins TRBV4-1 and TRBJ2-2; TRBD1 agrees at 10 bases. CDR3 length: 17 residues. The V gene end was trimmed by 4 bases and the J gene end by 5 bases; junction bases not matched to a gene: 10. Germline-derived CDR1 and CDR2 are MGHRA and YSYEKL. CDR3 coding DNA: TGCGCCAGCAGCCTACGACAGGGGGCTCCCCCGACCGGGGAGCTGTTTTTT. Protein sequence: CASSLRQGAPPTGELFF.

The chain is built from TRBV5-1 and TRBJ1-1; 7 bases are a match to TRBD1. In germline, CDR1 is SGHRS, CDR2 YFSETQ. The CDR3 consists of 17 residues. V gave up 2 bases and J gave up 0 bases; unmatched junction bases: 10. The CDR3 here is CASSLRAGGNLNTEAFF. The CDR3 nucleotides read TGCGCCAGCAGCTTAAGGGCAGGGGGGAATCTGAACACTGAAGCTTTCTTT.

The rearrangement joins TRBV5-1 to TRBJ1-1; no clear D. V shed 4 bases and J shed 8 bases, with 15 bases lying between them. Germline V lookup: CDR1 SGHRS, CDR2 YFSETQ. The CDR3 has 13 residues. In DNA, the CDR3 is TGCGCCAGCAGCCCGACACCAGCGGGGGAAGCTTTCTTT. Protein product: CASSPTPAGEAFF.

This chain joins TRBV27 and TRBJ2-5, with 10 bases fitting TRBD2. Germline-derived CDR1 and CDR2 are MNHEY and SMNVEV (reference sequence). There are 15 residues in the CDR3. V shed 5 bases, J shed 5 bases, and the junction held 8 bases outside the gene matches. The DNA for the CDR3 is TGTGCCAGCAGTATTTGGGCTAGCGGGAGCGAGACCCAGTACTTC. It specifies CASSIWASGSETQYF.

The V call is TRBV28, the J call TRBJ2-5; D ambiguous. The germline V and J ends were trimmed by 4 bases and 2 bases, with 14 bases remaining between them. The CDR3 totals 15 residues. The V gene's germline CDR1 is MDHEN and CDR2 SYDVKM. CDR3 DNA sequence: TGTGCCAGCAGTTCACACCCCCTAGATCAAGAGACCCAGTACTTC. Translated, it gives CASSSHPLDQETQYF.

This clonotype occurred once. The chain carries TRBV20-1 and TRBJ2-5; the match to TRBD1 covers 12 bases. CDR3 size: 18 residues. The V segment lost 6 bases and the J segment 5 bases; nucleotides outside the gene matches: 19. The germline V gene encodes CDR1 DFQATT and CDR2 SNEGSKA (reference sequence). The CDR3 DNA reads TGCAGTGCAGAAACCGGGACAGGGGGCCTCGAGGTTGTGGAGACCCAGTACTTC. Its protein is CSAETGTGGLEVVETQYF.

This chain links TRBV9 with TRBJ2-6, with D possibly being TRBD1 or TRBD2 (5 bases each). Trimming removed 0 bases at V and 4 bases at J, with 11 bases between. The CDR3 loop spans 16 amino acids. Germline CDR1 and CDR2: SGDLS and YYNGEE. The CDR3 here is CASSVGGGIGANVLTF. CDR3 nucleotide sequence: TGTGCCAGCAGCGTAGGTGGGGGAATCGGGGCCAACGTCCTGACTTTC. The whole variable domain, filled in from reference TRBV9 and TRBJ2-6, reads DSGVTQTPKHLITATGQRVTLRCSPRSGDLSVYWYQQSLDQGLQFLIQYYNGEERAKGNILERFSAQQFPDLHSELNLSSLELGDSALYFCASSVGGGIGANVLTFGAGSRLTVL.

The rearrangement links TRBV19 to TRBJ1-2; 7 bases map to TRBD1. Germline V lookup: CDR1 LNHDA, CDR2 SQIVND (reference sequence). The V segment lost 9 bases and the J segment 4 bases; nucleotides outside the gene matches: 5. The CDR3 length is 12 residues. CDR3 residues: CASWTGFYGYTF. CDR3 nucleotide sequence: TGTGCCAGCTGGACAGGATTCTATGGCTACACCTTC.

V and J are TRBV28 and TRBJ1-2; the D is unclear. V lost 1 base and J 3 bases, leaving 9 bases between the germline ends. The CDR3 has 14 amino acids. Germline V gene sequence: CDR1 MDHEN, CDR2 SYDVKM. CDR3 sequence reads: CASSLLGSYYGYTF. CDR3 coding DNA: TGTGCCAGCAGTTTATTGGGTAGTTACTATGGCTACACCTTC.

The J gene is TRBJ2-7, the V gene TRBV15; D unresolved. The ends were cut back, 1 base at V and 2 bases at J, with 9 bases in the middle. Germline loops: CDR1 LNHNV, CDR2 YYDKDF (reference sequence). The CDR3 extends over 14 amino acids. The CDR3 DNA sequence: TGTGCCACCAGCAGAGTTAGAAAGGCCTACGAGCAGTACTTC. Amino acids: CATSRVRKAYEQYF.

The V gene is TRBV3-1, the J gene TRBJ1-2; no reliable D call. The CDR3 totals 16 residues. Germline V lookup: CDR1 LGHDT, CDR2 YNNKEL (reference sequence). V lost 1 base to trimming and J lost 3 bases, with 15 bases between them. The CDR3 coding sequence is TGTGCCAGCAGCCAAGGAGAATGGGGAAACGACTATGGCTACACCTTC. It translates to CASSQGEWGNDYGYTF.

CDR3 in amino acids: CSVEYRGGNTEAFF. CDR3 nucleotides: TGCAGCGTTGAATACCGGGGAGGGAACACTGAAGCTTTCTTT. The gene calls are TRBV29-1 and TRBJ1-1, with D hard to call. Trimming stripped 2 bases from V and 1 base from J, with 11 bases between. The V gene's germline CDR1 is SQVTM and CDR2 ANQGSEA. The CDR3 covers 14 residues.

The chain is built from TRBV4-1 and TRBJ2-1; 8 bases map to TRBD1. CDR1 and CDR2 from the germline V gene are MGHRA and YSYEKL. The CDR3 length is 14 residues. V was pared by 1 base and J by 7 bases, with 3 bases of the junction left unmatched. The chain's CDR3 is CASSQGTGRNEQFF. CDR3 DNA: TGCGCCAGCAGCCAAGGGACAGGGAGGAATGAGCAGTTCTTC.

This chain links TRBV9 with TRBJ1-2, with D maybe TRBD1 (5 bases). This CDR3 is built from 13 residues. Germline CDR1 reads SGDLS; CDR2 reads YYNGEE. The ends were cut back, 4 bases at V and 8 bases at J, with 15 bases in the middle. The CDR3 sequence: CASSFRGLWGYTF. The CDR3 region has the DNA TGTGCCAGCAGCTTCCGGGGCCTTTGGGGCTACACCTTC.